The source of this TCR beta chain is a study of OX40 agonist ivuxolimab in advanced cancers. Background for the entire study: The costimulatory receptor OX40 (CD134) was targeted by ivuxolimab, a fully human IgG2 agonistic monoclonal antibody. Intravenous ivuxolimab was administered to patients every 2 weeks at six dose levels: 0.01, 0.1, 0.3, 1.5, 3 and 10 mg/kg. Of the 50 to 55 dose-escalation patients, hepatocellular carcinoma was present in about 20, melanoma in roughly 15, renal cell carcinoma in 9 and head and neck cancer in 9. In the dose-escalation cohort, approximately 80% of patients were male, and the mean age was 60 years with a range of about 20 to 79. Prior anti-PD-1, anti-PD-L1 or anti-CTLA-4 therapy was permitted, and checkpoint inhibitors had been received by 30% to 40% of dose-escalation patients. Partial responses occurred in three dose-escalation patients, of whom one had hepatocellular carcinoma and two had cutaneous melanoma. The point of sequencing TCRbeta in the periphery was to test whether ivuxolimab changed TCR sequence diversity and drove clonal T-cell expansion. The paper describes the monotherapy dose-escalation part (N of about 52 patients) of the phase I trial of ivuxolimab. What the work shows at the level of the full study, not this receptor alone: Antigen specificity was not determined for the clonally expanded peripheral T cells. After ivuxolimab, expanded clones were on average more numerous among CD8+ T cells than among CD4+ T cells. At doses of 0.1 to 3.0 mg/kg, clonal expansion of both CD4+ and CD8+ blood T cells was observed from baseline to week 6. Low levels of normalized T-cell clonal expansion were also seen in some nonresponding patients. In the 0.1-3.0 mg/kg groups, partial responders had among the lowest normalized peripheral clonal expansion, particularly in CD8+ T cells.

For sequencing of the TCRbeta CDR3 region, genomic DNA was extracted from the sorted cells. The immunoSEQ Assay was used for sequencing of TCRbeta CDR3 regions. TCRdb re-hosts the immuneACCESS table, in-frame sequences only. Its copies lack some clones; in the studies checked, an unresolved V gene accounts for under half of them, and the cause for the rest is not known. Across this sample there are 65,000 to 80,000 clones, with approximately 90% seen only once. 8% to 13% of the sample comes from the top ten. With regard to this clone: Its antigen remains undetermined. Per-base qualities were not stored, and no clone one base away is much larger.

Patients with a history of autoimmune disease or receiving systemic immunosuppression were excluded from the trial. Peripheral blood for TCR sequencing was collected from all dose cohorts at baseline, on cycle 4 day 1, and on cycle 7 day 1. The samples were drawn from a first-in-human, open-label, multicenter phase I dose-escalation trial of ivuxolimab. Adults with locally advanced or metastatic head and neck squamous cell, hepatocellular, melanoma or renal cell carcinoma were enrolled in the trial. Before TCR sequencing, CD4+ T cells and CD8+ T cells were sorted from peripheral blood as separate populations. This TCR was recovered from an adult with an advanced solid tumor such as melanoma, head and neck, liver or kidney cancer. This material consisted of CD4+ or CD8+ T cells sorted from blood, taken in a trial of the OX40 agonist ivuxolimab.

The DNA sequence is given as TGTGCCAGCAGCCAAATGATCCAACAGGGGCCGGACTACGAGCAGTACTTC. This translates into CASSQMIQQGPDYEQYF. This chain joins TRBV14 to TRBJ2-7, and 7 junctional nucleotides match TRBD1. There are 17 amino acids in the CDR3, from cysteine to phenylalanine inclusive. Only the CDR3 portion is preserved as DNA: 51 bases, with reading frame beginning at the first base. Unmatched junction bases come to 13, with V trimmed by 2 bases and J by 3 bases. From a lookup of the germline V gene, CDR1 and CDR2 are SGHDN and FVKESK.